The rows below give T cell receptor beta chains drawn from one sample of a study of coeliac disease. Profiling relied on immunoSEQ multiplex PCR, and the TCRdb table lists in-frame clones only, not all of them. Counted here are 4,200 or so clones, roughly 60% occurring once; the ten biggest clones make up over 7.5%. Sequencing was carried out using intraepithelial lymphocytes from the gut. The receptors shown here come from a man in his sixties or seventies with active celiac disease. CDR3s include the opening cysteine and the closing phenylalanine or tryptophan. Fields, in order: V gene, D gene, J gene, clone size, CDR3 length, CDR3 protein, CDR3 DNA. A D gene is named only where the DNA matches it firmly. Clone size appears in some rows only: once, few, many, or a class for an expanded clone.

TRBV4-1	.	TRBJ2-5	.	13	CASSQDLREREYF	TGCGCCAGCAGCCAAGATCTTAGAGAGCGGGAGTACTTC
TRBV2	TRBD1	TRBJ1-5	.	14	CASSGTGGNQPQHF	TGTGCCAGCAGTGGGACAGGGGGCAATCAGCCCCAGCATTTT
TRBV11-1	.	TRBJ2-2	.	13	CASSVAVIGELFF	TGTGCCAGCAGCGTTGCGGTTATCGGGGAGCTGTTTTTT
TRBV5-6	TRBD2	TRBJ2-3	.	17	CASSLTLLAGAPDTQYF	TGTGCCAGCAGCTTGACTTTGCTAGCGGGAGCGCCAGATACGCAGTATTTT
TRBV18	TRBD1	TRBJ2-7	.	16	CASSPSAQGAGHEQYF	TGTGCCAGCTCACCCTCGGCACAGGGGGCAGGGCACGAGCAGTACTTC
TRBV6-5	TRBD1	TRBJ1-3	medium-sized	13	CASSTGGGNTIYF	TGTGCCAGCAGTACAGGGGGCGGAAACACCATATATTTT
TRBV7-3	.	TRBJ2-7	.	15	CASSLTTGVAYEQYF	TGTGCCAGCAGCTTAACGACCGGGGTCGCCTACGAGCAGTACTTC
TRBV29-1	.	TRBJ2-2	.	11	CSVEDYGELFF	TGCAGCGTTGAAGACTATGGGGAGCTGTTTTTT
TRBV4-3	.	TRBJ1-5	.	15	CASSRIYGGNQPQHF	TGCGCCAGCAGCCGGATCTACGGGGGAAATCAGCCCCAGCATTTT
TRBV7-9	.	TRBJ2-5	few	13	CASSLGRKETQYF	TGTGCCAGCAGCTTAGGGAGAAAAGAGACCCAGTACTTC